Presented here are 27 T cell receptor beta chains from one specimen sequenced in a study of CD8 T cells in Susac syndrome. The RNA, about 0.5 to 1 ug, was put through reverse transcription using random hexamers. TCRdb redid the calling of the immunoSEQ multiplex PCR reads with MiXCR, one entry per CDR3 protein. The data contain about 240,000 distinct CDR3 sequences, 90% to 97% of them singletons. The sequenced sample was CD4+ T cells from PBMCs. These receptors were obtained from a human donor with Susac syndrome.

The genes are TRBV5-5 and TRBJ2-6; D gene unclear. The germline CDR1 and CDR2 sequences are SGHKS and YYEKEE (reference sequence). V was trimmed by 0 bases and J by 11 bases, leaving 9 bases between them. The CDR3 runs to 13 residues. In DNA, the CDR3 is TGTGCCAGCAGCTTGGGCAGGTCCGACGTCCTGACTTTC. Protein: CASSLGRSDVLTF. The entire variable domain, with the rest obtained from reference TRBV5-5 and TRBJ2-6, is as follows: DAGVTQSPTHLIKTRGQQVTLRCSPISGHKSVSWYQQVLGQGPQFIFQYYEKEERGRGNFPDRFSARQFPNYSSELNVNALLLGDSALYLCASSLGRSDVLTFGAGSRLTVL.

To note about this clonotype: One junction end disagrees with the germline gene, perhaps due to a read error. The chain combines TRBV10-3 with TRBJ2-4, with a possible D match to TRBD2 (5 bases). Per germline, CDR1 ENHRY and CDR2 SYGVKD. The CDR3 length is 15 residues. CDR3 region: CASRLSQHPEGALWF. CDR3 in DNA: TGTGCCAGCCGCCTCAGCCAGCACCCCGAGGGAGCTTTATGGTTC.

The chain has TRBV24-1 and TRBJ2-1; TRBD1 might be the D (5 bases). Germline V gives CDR1 KGHDR, CDR2 SFDVKD. This CDR3 region has 13 residues. V was trimmed by 5 bases and J by 5 bases, leaving 9 bases between them. The CDR3 here is CATSGTRNNEQFF. CDR3 in DNA: TGTGCCACCAGTGGGACAAGAAACAATGAGCAGTTCTTC.

The V and J genes are TRBV27 and TRBJ2-7; D is unresolved. Germline CDR1 MNHEY, CDR2 SMNVEV (reference sequence). Trimming removed 2 bases at V and 0 bases at J, with 11 bases between. The CDR3 is 15 amino acids. CDR3 DNA sequence: TGTGCCAGCAGTTTAAATAGGCTGGGCTCCTACGAGCAGTACTTC. Protein product: CASSLNRLGSYEQYF.

The chain recombines TRBV18 with TRBJ2-7; TRBD2 agrees at 14 bases. Looked up from germline, CDR1 is KGHSH and CDR2 is LQKENI. The V and J ends lost 6 bases and 6 bases, in that order; junction bases with no gene match: 13. The CDR3 is made up of 17 amino acids. CDR3 sequence: CASSPTGTSGSGTEQYF. For the CDR3, the DNA is TGTGCCAGCTCTCCCACCGGGACTAGCGGGAGCGGGACCGAGCAGTACTTC.

CDR3 coding DNA: TGTGCCAGCAGCCAAGAGCCGGCCGAGCAGTACTTC. Translating it yields CASSQEPAEQYF. V is TRBV4-2 and J is TRBJ2-7; D is uncertain. Trimming took off 0 bases at V and 6 bases at J, with 6 bases between the two ends. The length of the CDR3 is 12 residues. The germline V gene has CDR1 LGHNA and CDR2 YNFKEQ.

This rearrangement joins TRBV14 to TRBJ1-2; D is uncertain. The CDR3 loop spans 14 amino acids. Trimming cost V 1 base and J 2 bases, with 8 bases left between them. CDR1 is SGHDN, CDR2 FVKESK, per germline. CDR3 sequence reads: CASSQVLGNYGYTF. CDR3 DNA: TGTGCCAGCAGCCAAGTCCTGGGGAACTATGGCTACACCTTC. The full variable domain, in which reference TRBV14 and TRBJ1-2 provide the parts outside the CDR3, is EAGVTQFPSHSVIEKGQTVTLRCDPISGHDNLYWYRRVMGKEIKFLLHFVKESKQDESGMPNNRFLAERTGGTYSTLKVQPAELEDSGVYFCASSQVLGNYGYTFGSGTRLTVV.

The chain links TRBV3-1 to TRBJ1-1, with D maybe TRBD1 (6 bases). The CDR3 consists of 13 residues. The germline V and J ends were trimmed by 2 bases and 10 bases, with 14 bases remaining between them. From germline, CDR1 is LGHDT and CDR2 YNNKEL (reference sequence). For the CDR3, the DNA is TGTGCCAGCAGCCAACTACAGGGAGGTGGAGCTTTCTTT. It codes for CASSQLQGGGAFF.

The chain carries TRBV7-2 and TRBJ2-5; a weak D match, TRBD1 (6 bases). This CDR3 comprises 13 residues. The germline V and J ends were trimmed by 6 bases and 2 bases, with 10 bases remaining between them. The V gene's germline CDR1 is SGHTA and CDR2 FQGNSA. The CDR3 loop is CASSPGQQETQYF. The CDR3, as DNA: TGTGCCAGCAGTCCGGGACAACAAGAGACCCAGTACTTC.

The chain carries TRBV6-6 and TRBJ2-7, with D unclear. This CDR3 region has 12 residues. V lost 4 bases to trimming and J lost 3 bases, with 7 bases between them. Germline-derived CDR1 and CDR2 are MNHNY and SVGAGI (reference sequence). This CDR3 is CASSFSGYEQYF. DNA for the CDR3: TGTGCCAGCAGTTTTTCGGGCTACGAGCAGTACTTC.

The CDR3 region is CARRGSGSGTNVLTF. CDR3 DNA: TGTGCCAGGCGAGGATCGGGGAGTGGAACCAACGTCCTGACTTTC. This chain links TRBV2 with TRBJ2-6; TRBD2 might be the D (5 bases). Trimming removed 9 bases at V and 8 bases at J, with 20 bases between. Germline lookup yields CDR1 SNHLY and CDR2 FYNNEI. There are 15 residues in the CDR3.

This clonotype has only one observation. V gene TRBV19 combines with J gene TRBJ2-1; D assignment may be TRBD1 or TRBD2 (5 bases each). Per germline, CDR1 LNHDA and CDR2 SQIVND (reference sequence). The V end lost 6 bases, the J end lost 6 bases, and 15 bases lay between the germline ends. The CDR3 has 14 residues. The CDR3 spells CASSLQGRSNEQFF. The CDR3 coding sequence is TGTGCCAGTAGCCTCCAGGGACGGAGCAATGAGCAGTTCTTC.

V and J are TRBV20-1 and TRBJ2-1, with D possibly TRBD1 on 5 matching bases. This CDR3 is 14 amino acids long. V lost 0 bases, J lost 9 bases, and 15 bases lay in between. The V gene's germline CDR1 is DFQATT and CDR2 SNEGSKA (reference sequence). CDR3: CSARDQVRDVEQFF. Here the CDR3 DNA reads TGCAGTGCTAGAGATCAGGTCAGGGATGTTGAGCAGTTCTTC.

This chain connects TRBV14 to TRBJ1-2; unclear D gene. Trimming left V 2 bases short and J 4 bases short, with 11 bases between. The CDR3 is made up of 14 amino acids. Germline assignment: CDR1 SGHDN and CDR2 FVKESK. The chain's CDR3 is CASSQTRPLYGYTF. The CDR3 DNA follows: TGTGCCAGCAGCCAAACTAGACCTCTCTATGGCTACACCTTC.

This rearrangement joins TRBV7-2 to TRBJ2-4; 7 nucleotides match TRBD2. Germline trimming cut 4 bases from V and 0 bases from J; bases unmatched to any gene: 9. This CDR3 spans 17 amino acids. Per the germline V gene, CDR1 is SGHTA and CDR2 is FQGNSA. For the CDR3, the DNA is TGTGCCAGCAGCTCTACTAGCGTAACAATAGCCAAAAACATTCAGTACTTC. Translating gives CASSSTSVTIAKNIQYF.

The chain carries TRBV30 and TRBJ1-1; tentatively, D is TRBD1 (6 bases). With 5 bases removed from V and 4 bases from J, the gap between germline ends came to 17 bases. Germline loops: CDR1 GTSNPN, CDR2 SVGIG (reference sequence). The CDR3 runs to 14 residues. The CDR3 region has the DNA TGTGCCTGGGTGGGAAATTGGGGGCGCACTGAAGCTTTCTTT. As protein: CAWVGNWGRTEAFF. Full variable domain (rest looked up from reference TRBV30 and TRBJ1-1): SQTIHQWPATLVQPVGSPLSLECTVEGTSNPNLYWYRQAAGRGLQLLFYSVGIGQISSEVPQNLSASRPQDRQFILSSKKLLLSDSGFYLCAWVGNWGRTEAFFGQGTRLTVV.

The chain is built from TRBV9 and TRBJ2-5; no firm D call. CDR1 is SGDLS, CDR2 YYNGEE, per germline. This CDR3 comprises 12 residues. The ends were cut back, 5 bases at V and 3 bases at J, with 8 bases in the middle. The CDR3 nucleotides read TGTGCCAGCAGTGTCGGAGAAGAGACCCAGTACTTC. Amino acids: CASSVGEETQYF.

The J gene is TRBJ1-1, the V gene TRBV30; D is uncertain. Germline CDR1 and CDR2: GTSNPN and SVGIG (reference sequence). The CDR3 has 15 residues. V lost 0 bases and J 6 bases, leaving 17 bases between the germline ends. Here the CDR3 DNA reads TGTGCCTGGAGTGTTTCGTTCTTCCAGACGGCTGAAGCTTTCTTT. Its translation is CAWSVSFFQTAEAFF.

This clonotype showed up just once. The chain links TRBV28 to TRBJ2-7; D is perhaps TRBD1 or TRBD2 (9 bases each). Germline V gives CDR1 MDHEN, CDR2 SYDVKM. The CDR3 sequence is 16 residues long. V was trimmed by 6 bases and J by 6 bases, leaving 24 bases between them. CDR3 loop: CASRTGGISGSLEQYF. CDR3 DNA: TGTGCCAGCAGGACAGGGGGGATTAGCGGGAGCCTCGAGCAGTACTTC.

V gene TRBV29-1 combines with J gene TRBJ1-1; D gene ambiguous. V was trimmed by 7 bases and J by 4 bases, leaving 7 bases between them. Looked up from germline, CDR1 is SQVTM and CDR2 is ANQGSEA. CDR3 length: 10 residues. CDR3 nucleotide sequence: TGCAGCGGGGGTGGCACTGAAGCTTTCTTT. It is translated as CSGGGTEAFF.

This clonotype appeared a single time. This sequence joins TRBV7-8 and TRBJ2-4; a possible D gene is TRBD2 (6 bases). The CDR3 consists of 13 residues. Germline CDR1 reads SGHVS; CDR2 reads FQNEAQ. Trimming stripped 4 bases from V and 6 bases from J, with 10 bases between. CDR3 loop: CASSSTRINIQYF. The CDR3 DNA sequence: TGTGCCAGCAGCTCGACTAGGATAAACATTCAGTACTTC. Full variable domain (rest looked up from reference TRBV7-8 and TRBJ2-4): GAGVSQSPRYKVAKRGQDVALRCDPISGHVSLFWYQQALGQGPEFLTYFQNEAQLDKSGLPSDRFFAERPEGSVSTLKIQRTQQEDSAVYLCASSSTRINIQYFGAGTRLSVL.

The chain employs TRBV7-3 and TRBJ2-3, with TRBD1 as a possible D gene (6 bases). V was cut by 3 bases and J by 2 bases, with 12 bases left in between. Germline CDR1 and CDR2: SGHTA and FQGTGA. The CDR3 contains 15 residues. In DNA, the CDR3 is TGTGCCAGCAGCTTCCGACAGGCCCCCACAGATACGCAGTATTTT. Its protein is CASSFRQAPTDTQYF.

The chain is built from TRBV20-1 and TRBJ1-1; D is perhaps TRBD1 (6 bases). Trimming stripped 3 bases from V and 11 bases from J, with 22 bases between. Per the germline V gene, CDR1 is DFQATT and CDR2 is SNEGSKA (reference sequence). The CDR3 sequence is 14 residues long. The CDR3 spells CSARDRTAPLRAFF. The CDR3, as DNA: TGCAGTGCTAGGGACCGGACAGCGCCTCTGAGGGCTTTCTTT.

J is TRBJ1-1 and V is TRBV30, with a possible D match to TRBD1 (6 bases). Germline V gene lookup returns CDR1 GTSNPN and CDR2 SVGIG (reference sequence). V lost 1 base and J 1 base, leaving 16 bases between the germline ends. This CDR3 spans 16 amino acids. CDR3 amino acids: CAWSDPRGGGNTEAFF. The DNA for the CDR3 is TGTGCCTGGAGTGACCCCCGGGGAGGGGGGAACACTGAAGCTTTCTTT.

This rearrangement joins TRBV15 to TRBJ2-7; 9 bases fit TRBD1. V shed 0 bases and J 5 bases; nucleotides not matched to a gene: 8. CDR3 size: 16 residues. Germline V gives CDR1 LNHNV, CDR2 YYDKDF (reference sequence). CDR3 in DNA: TGTGCCACCAGCAGAGAAGAGGGACAGGGTGGCGACGAGCAGTACTTC. It specifies CATSREEGQGGDEQYF.

This sequence joins TRBV5-1 and TRBJ2-3; 10 nucleotides align to TRBD2. The CDR3 is made up of 15 amino acids. Germline V lookup: CDR1 SGHRS, CDR2 YFSETQ. J was trimmed by 1 base and V by 7 bases; bases with no gene match: 6. The CDR3 DNA is TGCGCCAGCGGACTAGCGGCCTTTGGCACAGATACGCAGTATTTT. Amino acid sequence: CASGLAAFGTDTQYF.

The chain uses TRBV7-3 and TRBJ2-2; D tentatively reads TRBD1 or TRBD2 (5 bases each). This CDR3 comprises 14 residues. V was clipped by 6 bases and J by 2 bases, with 10 bases between them. Germline V gene data show CDR1 as SGHTA and CDR2 as FQGTGA. This CDR3 reads CASRKGPNTGELFF. CDR3 bases: TGTGCCAGCAGAAAGGGACCAAACACCGGGGAGCTGTTTTTT. Based on the CDR3 plus reference TRBV7-3 and TRBJ2-2, the full variable domain is GAGVSQTPSNKVTEKGKYVELRCDPISGHTALYWYRQSLGQGPEFLIYFQGTGAADDSGLPNDRFFAVRPEGSVSTLKIQRTERGDSAVYLCASRKGPNTGELFFGEGSRLTVL.